The rows below give T cell receptor beta chains drawn from one sample of a study of PD-1 blockade in classical Hodgkin lymphoma. Assay used: immunoSEQ multiplex PCR; TCRdb lists only in-frame clones, some missing. Of approximately 21,000 clones listed, under 85% are singletons. The sequencing here drew on peripheral blood mononuclear cells (PBMCs), taken before the fourth cycle of nivolumab. The receptors stem from a human donor with classical Hodgkin lymphoma. Each CDR3 is given with its conserved first and last residue. Fields, in order: CDR3 DNA, CDR3 protein, clone size, J gene, D gene, CDR3 length, V gene. D genes are given only for firm matches. Some rows mark clone size as missing; the rest say once, few, many or name a class of expanded clone.

TGTGCCAGTAGTATAGGGACGACACCTTATGGCTACACCTTC | CASSIGTTPYGYTF | . | TRBJ1-2 | . | 14 | TRBV19
TGTGCCAGCAGCTTGGAGACTTCCGAAAAACTGTTTTTT | CASSLETSEKLFF | . | TRBJ1-4 | . | 13 | TRBV5-5
TGTGCCAGTAGCCGATCAACAGGGGAAGATTCACCCCTCCACTTT | CASSRSTGEDSPLHF | . | TRBJ1-6 | TRBD1 | 15 | TRBV19
TGTGCCAGCAGCGTAGACGCGGGGGCCACAGATACGCAGTATTTT | CASSVDAGATDTQYF | . | TRBJ2-3 | . | 15 | TRBV9
TGTGCCAGCAGTTACTCGAGGCAGGGCTACGAGCAGTACTTC | CASSYSRQGYEQYF | . | TRBJ2-7 | . | 14 | TRBV6-5
TGTGCCAGCAGCCGAGGGGGGGTGAACACTGAAGCTTTCTTT | CASSRGGVNTEAFF | few | TRBJ1-1 | . | 14 | TRBV5-4
TGCGCCAGCAGTAGGGTTCTTGGGAACAATGAGCAGTTCTTC | CASSRVLGNNEQFF | . | TRBJ2-1 | . | 14 | TRBV5-1
TGTGCCAGCAGTTATGATAGATCCTACACAGATACGCAGTATTTT | CASSYDRSYTDTQYF | . | TRBJ2-3 | . | 15 | TRBV27
TGTGCCAGTAGCGACAGGTACGAGCAGTACTTC | CASSDRYEQYF | . | TRBJ2-7 | . | 11 | TRBV19
TGTGCCAGCAGTACCCTAGACAGTTATGGCTACACCTTC | CASSTLDSYGYTF | . | TRBJ1-2 | . | 13 | TRBV28
TGTGCCAGCAGCCATCAGAACTCTGGAAACACCATATATTTT | CASSHQNSGNTIYF | . | TRBJ1-3 | . | 14 | TRBV5-6
TGTGCCTGGAGTGTACTAGGGGCCCCTGAAAAACTGTTTTTT | CAWSVLGAPEKLFF | . | TRBJ1-4 | . | 14 | TRBV30
TGTGCCAGCAGTGAAGCCGCCCCGGGGCCTCAGAATGGCTACACCTTC | CASSEAAPGPQNGYTF | . | TRBJ1-2 | . | 16 | TRBV2
TGTGCCAGCTCACCACTCTCGCAGGGCGAAAGCTCTGGAAACACCATATATTTT | CASSPLSQGESSGNTIYF | . | TRBJ1-3 | . | 18 | TRBV18
TGTGCCAGCAGTTCCCGCGGGGGCTCGGACTATGGCTACACCTTC | CASSSRGGSDYGYTF | . | TRBJ1-2 | . | 15 | TRBV6-6
TGCGCCAGCAGCCCCCAGGGGCCTACTAACACTGAAGCTTTCTTT | CASSPQGPTNTEAFF | . | TRBJ1-1 | . | 15 | TRBV5-1
TGTGCCTGGGCCACCGGGGGGGGGAACACTGAAGCTTTCTTT | CAWATGGGNTEAFF | . | TRBJ1-1 | . | 14 | TRBV30
TGTGCCAGCAGGCGCGGACAGGGAGGTAACTATGGCTACACCTTC | CASRRGQGGNYGYTF | . | TRBJ1-2 | TRBD1 | 15 | TRBV27
TGCAGTGCTAGAGCAGGGTACGAGCAGTACTTC | CSARAGYEQYF | . | TRBJ2-7 | . | 11 | TRBV20-1
TGTGCCAGCAGCACAAGCCTAACCCCCCTCGAGCAGTACTTC | CASSTSLTPLEQYF | once | TRBJ2-7 | . | 14 | TRBV5-4
TGTGCCAGCAGTTCGACTAAAGGGGATACGCAGTATTTT | CASSSTKGDTQYF | . | TRBJ2-3 | . | 13 | TRBV6-5
TGTGCCACCGGACAGTACTACGAGCAGTACTTC | CATGQYYEQYF | . | TRBJ2-7 | . | 11 | TRBV2
TGTGCCAGTAAAAAGACAGGGGTCAACACCGGGGAGCTGTTTTTT | CASKKTGVNTGELFF | . | TRBJ2-2 | TRBD1 | 15 | TRBV19
TGCGCCAGCAGCTTAGCAGCGGCCACGGCCCAGTACTTC | CASSLAAATAQYF | . | TRBJ2-5 | . | 13 | TRBV5-1
TGTGCCAGCAGCGAATGGTTGGGATACGAGCAGTACTTC | CASSEWLGYEQYF | . | TRBJ2-7 | . | 13 | TRBV5-5
TGTGCCACCGCCTACCTTTCTACCGGCAATCAGCCCCAGCATTTT | CATAYLSTGNQPQHF | . | TRBJ1-5 | . | 15 | TRBV19
TGTGCCAGCAGGGCTAGCGGGAGTAGGTTAGAGACCCAGTACTTC | CASRASGSRLETQYF | . | TRBJ2-5 | TRBD2 | 15 | TRBV2
TGTGCCAGCAGCTTAGCGGCGGGGGCCCTTGAAGCTTTCTTT | CASSLAAGALEAFF | . | TRBJ1-1 | . | 14 | TRBV7-9
TGTGCCAGCAGCTTGGGGGGACAGGGGGAAGCTTTCTTT | CASSLGGQGEAFF | few | TRBJ1-1 | TRBD1 | 13 | TRBV5-6
TGTGCCAGTAGTATTACCGGGGCGGACACCGGGGAGCTGTTTTTT | CASSITGADTGELFF | . | TRBJ2-2 | . | 15 | TRBV19
TGTGCCAGCAGTATCGACAGGGGACAGCCCCAGCATTTT | CASSIDRGQPQHF | . | TRBJ1-5 | TRBD1 | 13 | TRBV6-5
TGCGCCAGCAGCCAAGACAGGACGTCCTACAATGAGCAGTTCTTC | CASSQDRTSYNEQFF | . | TRBJ2-1 | . | 15 | TRBV4-3
TGCGCCAGCAGCCAAGATCCAACCAGGCGGCATAACTACGAGCAGTACTTC | CASSQDPTRRHNYEQYF | . | TRBJ2-7 | . | 17 | TRBV4-3
TGTGCCAGCACCTCCCAGGGAGTCTCCTACGAGCAGTACTTC | CASTSQGVSYEQYF | . | TRBJ2-7 | . | 14 | TRBV2
TGTGCCAGCAGCCAAGATTTAGCGGGAGTAAGCTACGAGCAGTACTTC | CASSQDLAGVSYEQYF | . | TRBJ2-7 | TRBD2 | 16 | TRBV14
TGTGCCAGCAGGGAGCAGGGTGTGGGGACCTACGAGCAGTACTTC | CASREQGVGTYEQYF | . | TRBJ2-7 | . | 15 | TRBV5-5
TGTGCCAGCAGCCCACAGGGGGGCTATGGCTACACCTTC | CASSPQGGYGYTF | once | TRBJ1-2 | TRBD1 | 13 | TRBV7-2
TGTGCCAGCAGCTTACCAGGGGGGGAGACAGTAATATATGGCTACACCTTC | CASSLPGGETVIYGYTF | . | TRBJ1-2 | TRBD1 | 17 | TRBV7-2
TGTGCCAGCAGCTTCTCTGGACCCCAGGGGGGCGAGCAGTACTTC | CASSFSGPQGGEQYF | . | TRBJ2-7 | . | 15 | TRBV7-9
TGCGCCAGCAGCCAAGATCCGGGGGACCCTTGGACGGTTGAGCAGTTCTTC | CASSQDPGDPWTVEQFF | . | TRBJ2-1 | . | 17 | TRBV4-1
TGTGCCAGCAGTTTAGAAGCGGGAGGCTTTCGGCCGCAAGAGACCCAGTACTTC | CASSLEAGGFRPQETQYF | . | TRBJ2-5 | TRBD2 | 18 | TRBV28
TGTGCCAGCAGGGGAATGACAGGGATGGGTCAGCCCCAGCATTTT | CASRGMTGMGQPQHF | . | TRBJ1-5 | TRBD1 | 15 | TRBV2
TGTGCCAGTACCCGCGGCGGGGGAAACAATGAGCAGTTCTTC | CASTRGGGNNEQFF | . | TRBJ2-1 | TRBD2 | 14 | TRBV19
TGTGCCAGCAGCTTAAACTACTTTTGGACAGGGCGGACAGATACGCAGTATTTT | CASSLNYFWTGRTDTQYF | . | TRBJ2-3 | TRBD1 | 18 | TRBV5-4
TGTGCCAGCAGCAAAAATGAGGGGTTATCTAGCTCACCCCTCCACTTT | CASSKNEGLSSSPLHF | medium-sized | TRBJ1-6 | . | 16 | TRBV21-1
TGTGCCAGCAGTGAACGCGAAGGGGGCTCCTACGAGCAGTACTTC | CASSEREGGSYEQYF | . | TRBJ2-7 | . | 15 | TRBV6-1
TGTGCCAGCTCACCATTAAGGGAAACCGGGGAGCTGTTTTTT | CASSPLRETGELFF | . | TRBJ2-2 | . | 14 | TRBV18